The 3 T cell receptor beta chains below come from one sample, sequenced in a study of blood T cell repertoires in COVID-19. The method was immunoSEQ multiplex PCR; TCRdb's version includes in-frame clones alone and lacks a portion of them. Among about 94,000 clones listed, about 80% were seen once. The specimen was peripheral blood. These receptors came from a man in his 60s with acute or convalescent COVID-19.

This chain joins TRBV2 and TRBJ2-2; D is perhaps TRBD1 (5 bases). This CDR3 has 12 residues. Trimming took off 7 bases at V and 4 bases at J, with 7 bases between the two ends. In germline, CDR1 is SNHLY, CDR2 FYNNEI. CDR3 region: CASTGSTGELFF. CDR3 coding DNA: TGTGCCAGCACAGGGTCCACCGGGGAGCTGTTTTTT.

V usage is TRBV6-5 and J usage is TRBJ2-5; the D is unclear. CDR1 and CDR2 from the germline V gene are MNHEY and SVGAGI. This CDR3 has 13 amino acids. V lost 4 bases and J lost 2, with 8 bases in between. CDR3 protein: CASSLSRQETQYF. The DNA for the CDR3 is TGTGCCAGCAGTTTGTCCAGACAAGAGACCCAGTACTTC.

The V call is TRBV7-3, the J call TRBJ1-6; perhaps TRBD1 as D (6 bases). Germline V gives CDR1 SGHTA, CDR2 FQGTGA. Trimming removed 4 bases from V and 7 bases from J, with 11 bases in between. The CDR3 is 14 residues long. The CDR3 sequence: CASSSGHQNSPLHF. In DNA form, the CDR3 reads TGTGCCAGCAGCTCGGGACATCAAAATTCACCCCTCCACTTT. Together with reference TRBV7-3 and TRBJ1-6, the CDR3 gives the full variable domain: GAGVSQTPSNKVTEKGKYVELRCDPISGHTALYWYRQSLGQGPEFLIYFQGTGAADDSGLPNDRFFAVRPEGSVSTLKIQRTERGDSAVYLCASSSGHQNSPLHFGNGTRLTVT.